These 18 T cell receptor beta chains were sequenced from one sample in a study of regulatory T cells in long-lasting Graves disease. Arm-PCR of CDR3 regions and iRepertoire HTBI primers were the basis on which TCR beta libraries were built. MiXCR, run by TCRdb on the multiplex PCR reads, gives a single entry per CDR3 protein. The repertoire has approximately 490,000 distinct CDR3 sequences, 16% of them found once; the top ten carry less than 15%. Sample time point: newly diagnosed GD, antithyroid drugs for less than 3 months. Making the TCR library involved RNA that had been extracted from PBMCs. These data were also reused for a study on T cells in Graves' hyperthyroidism and ophthalmopathy.

The starting material was peripheral blood mononuclear cells (PBMCs), obtained at new diagnosis, from a patient treated with antithyroid drugs. The source of these receptors is a middle-aged man with Graves disease.

The chain has TRBV29-1 and TRBJ2-5; no clear D. Germline values: CDR1 SQVTM, CDR2 ANQGSEA. V was clipped by 3 bases and J by 2 bases, with 10 bases between them. This CDR3 spans 13 amino acids. CDR3 DNA: TGCAGCGTTGATGAGGTCTTGCAAGAGACCCAGTACTTC. Its protein is CSVDEVLQETQYF.

About this clonotype: A read error is possible here, since a much larger clone lies one base away. This chain links TRBV30 with TRBJ2-2, with D unclear. The germline V gene encodes CDR1 GTSNPN and CDR2 SVGIG (reference sequence). V lost 1 base, J lost 6 bases, and 15 bases lay in between. CDR3 length: 15 amino acids. The CDR3 spells CAWSALNSLSGELFF. The CDR3 DNA sequence: TGTGCCTGGAGTGCCCTGAACAGTTTGTCCGGGGAGCTGTTTTTT.

This clonotype was seen a handful of times. The chain employs TRBV5-1 and TRBJ1-4; the D is unclear. V lost 5 bases and J lost 8, with 13 bases in between. This CDR3 has 13 amino acids. Germline CDR1 reads SGHRS; CDR2 reads YFSETQ. CDR3 sequence (DNA): TGCGCCAGCAGTGGAACCCCAGAGGAAAAACTGTTTTTT. Translating gives CASSGTPEEKLFF.

This chain uses TRBV3-1 with TRBJ1-5; D uncertain. CDR1 is LGHDT, CDR2 YNNKEL, per germline (reference sequence). CDR3 length equals 13 residues. Trimming shortened V by 0 bases and J by 6 bases, and 6 bases separated the two germline ends. The CDR3 DNA sequence: TGTGCCAGCAGCCAAGACTTACGTCAGCCCCAGCATTTT. Protein sequence: CASSQDLRQPQHF.

This clonotype has ten or more counts. The CDR3 region is CASSLDIFSYNEQFF. DNA for the CDR3: TGTGCCAGCAGCTTAGACATTTTCTCCTACAATGAGCAGTTCTTC. The rearrangement uses TRBV11-2 and TRBJ2-1; D remains ambiguous. The CDR3 loop spans 15 amino acids. Germline V gene data show CDR1 as SGHAT and CDR2 as FQNNGV. V was clipped by 0 bases and J by 0 bases, with 6 bases between them.

The chain uses TRBV20-1 and TRBJ2-1; D is unresolved. Germline values: CDR1 DFQATT, CDR2 SNEGSKA (reference sequence). The CDR3 contains 12 residues. V was cut by 0 bases and J by 9 bases, with 9 bases left in between. The CDR3, as DNA: TGCAGTGCTAGAGAAAATCGGACTGAGCAGTTCTTC. This sequence encodes CSARENRTEQFF.

At least ten counts were recorded for this clonotype. The J gene is TRBJ2-3, the V gene TRBV5-1; weak D call: TRBD1 (6 bases). Germline CDR1 is SGHRS and CDR2 is YFSETQ. This CDR3 spans 16 amino acids. V shed 1 base and J shed 0 bases, with 12 bases lying between them. The CDR3 protein is CASSLPRDISTDTQYF. Here the CDR3 DNA reads TGCGCCAGCAGCTTGCCGAGGGACATTAGCACAGATACGCAGTATTTT. Full variable domain (rest looked up from reference TRBV5-1 and TRBJ2-3): KAGVTQTPRYLIKTRGQQVTLSCSPISGHRSVSWYQQTPGQGLQFLFEYFSETQRNKGNFPGRFSGRQFSNSRSEMNVSTLELGDSALYLCASSLPRDISTDTQYFGPGTRLTVL.

The chain joins TRBV20-1 to TRBJ2-3; perhaps D is TRBD1 or TRBD2 (7 bases each). This CDR3 contains 17 residues. Germline V gives CDR1 DFQATT, CDR2 SNEGSKA (reference sequence). Trimming took off 3 bases at V and 4 bases at J, with 23 bases between the two ends. The CDR3 DNA reads TGCAGTGCTAGGGGAGGGGGGCCCGACAGGGCTTCAGATACGCAGTATTTT. This gives the protein CSARGGGPDRASDTQYF.

This clonotype was seen only once. One junction end does not reproduce the germline sequence, and a read error may be involved. This sequence joins TRBV3-1 and TRBJ2-7, with D unresolved. The germline V gene has CDR1 LGHDT and CDR2 YNNKEL (reference sequence). CDR3 length: 14 residues. The DNA of the CDR3 is TGTGCCAGCAGGGGTAGGTTGACCTCCTACGCGCAGTACTTC. It yields the protein CASRGRLTSYAQYF.

The chain joins TRBV28 to TRBJ2-5; TRBD1 aligns across 9 bases. The CDR3 consists of 15 residues. Germline V gene sequence: CDR1 MDHEN, CDR2 SYDVKM. V dropped 6 bases and J dropped 6; count of bases not matched to a gene: 11. This CDR3 reads CASRNRDRARKTQYF. The CDR3 coding sequence is TGTGCCAGCAGGAACCGGGACAGGGCCCGAAAGACCCAGTACTTC.

This clonotype was detected ten times or more. J is TRBJ2-7 and V is TRBV7-2, with TRBD2 matching over 9 bases. V was pared by 1 base and J by 6 bases, with 4 bases of the junction left unmatched. This CDR3 comprises 14 residues. CDR1 and CDR2 (germline): SGHTA, FQGNSA. The CDR3 is CASSLGGGRVEQYF. In DNA form, the CDR3 reads TGTGCCAGCAGCTTAGGTGGCGGGAGGGTCGAGCAGTACTTC.

This chain links TRBV12-3 or TRBV12-4 with TRBJ2-7; 8 bases match TRBD2. The better agreement between TRBJ2-3 and the DNA end casts doubt on the J call. The CDR3 is made up of 14 amino acids. As DNA, the CDR3 is TGTGCCAGCAGTTTAGATAGCGGGACCAATACGCAGTATTTT. It is translated as CASSLDSGTNTQYF.

This rearrangement joins TRBV24-1 to TRBJ2-3; unclear D gene. Trimming stripped 6 bases from V and 3 bases from J, with 9 bases between. The germline gives CDR1 KGHDR, CDR2 SFDVKD. The CDR3 runs 13 residues. CDR3 coding DNA: TGTGCCACCAGTTTCAGGAGTACAGATACGCAGTATTTT. This gives the protein CATSFRSTDTQYF.

This clonotype appeared many times. The rearrangement links TRBV2 to TRBJ1-2, with 7 nucleotides matching TRBD1. This CDR3 region has 15 residues. Germline V gene lookup returns CDR1 SNHLY and CDR2 FYNNEI. V trimming: 3 bases; J trimming: 3 bases; junction bases outside the gene matches: 7. Written as DNA, the CDR3 is TGTGCCAGCAGTGATGGTTGGGGACAGCACTATGGCTACACCTTC. Translating it yields CASSDGWGQHYGYTF.

Many counts were recorded for this clonotype. The gene calls are TRBV27 and TRBJ2-3; D is perhaps TRBD2 (5 bases). Germline V gene sequence: CDR1 MNHEY, CDR2 SMNVEV (reference sequence). The V gene lost 3 bases and the J gene lost 4 bases, with 11 bases spanning the gap. The CDR3 consists of 14 residues. This CDR3 reads CASSLLALPDTQYF. The CDR3 coding sequence is TGTGCCAGCAGTTTGCTAGCTCTCCCAGATACGCAGTATTTT.

This clonotype was seen ten or more times. The chain couples TRBV10-3 to TRBJ2-7, with D unresolved. Trimming cost V 3 bases and J 0 bases, with 18 bases left between them. Germline V gives CDR1 ENHRY, CDR2 SYGVKD. The CDR3 has 17 residues. CDR3 bases: TGTGCCATCAGTGATCGATTTGTCGGCCCCAGCTCCTACGAGCAGTACTTC. It codes for CAISDRFVGPSSYEQYF.

This clonotype was counted at least ten times. V gene TRBV28 combines with J gene TRBJ1-2; TRBD1 aligns across 7 bases. Trimming took 7 bases from V and 6 from J; bases not matched to a gene: 5. Germline V lookup: CDR1 MDHEN, CDR2 SYDVKM. This CDR3 is 12 amino acids long. The CDR3 reads CASTLGQHGYTF. The DNA for the CDR3 is TGTGCCAGCACCTTGGGACAGCATGGCTACACCTTC.

This clonotype was seen more than once but under ten times. V is TRBV7-3 and J is TRBJ2-7; possibly TRBD1 for D (6 bases). V was cut by 5 bases and J by 7 bases, with 15 bases left in between. Germline CDR1 and CDR2: SGHTA and FQGTGA. The CDR3 totals 13 residues. CDR3 residues: CASSRGQWEEQYF. The DNA for the CDR3 is TGTGCCAGCAGCCGGGGACAATGGGAAGAGCAGTACTTC. Full variable domain (remainder filled in from reference TRBV7-3 and TRBJ2-7): GAGVSQTPSNKVTEKGKYVELRCDPISGHTALYWYRQSLGQGPEFLIYFQGTGAADDSGLPNDRFFAVRPEGSVSTLKIQRTERGDSAVYLCASSRGQWEEQYFGPGTRLTVT.